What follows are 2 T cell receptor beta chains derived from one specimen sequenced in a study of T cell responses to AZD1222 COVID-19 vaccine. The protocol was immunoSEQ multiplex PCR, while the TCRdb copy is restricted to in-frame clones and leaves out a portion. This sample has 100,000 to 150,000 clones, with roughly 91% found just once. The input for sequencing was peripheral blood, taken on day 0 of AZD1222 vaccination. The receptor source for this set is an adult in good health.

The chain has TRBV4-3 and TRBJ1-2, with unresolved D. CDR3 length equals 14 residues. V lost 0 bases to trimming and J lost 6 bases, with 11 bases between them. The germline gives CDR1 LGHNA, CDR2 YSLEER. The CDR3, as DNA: TGCGCCAGCAGCCAAGATTCAGGAACCGATGGCTACACCTTC. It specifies CASSQDSGTDGYTF.

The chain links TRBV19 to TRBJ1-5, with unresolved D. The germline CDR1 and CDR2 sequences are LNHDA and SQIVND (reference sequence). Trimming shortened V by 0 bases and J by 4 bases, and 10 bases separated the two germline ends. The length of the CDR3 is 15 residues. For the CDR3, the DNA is TGTGCCAGTAGTATAGAATCAGTACTAAATCAGCCCCAGCATTTT. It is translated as CASSIESVLNQPQHF.